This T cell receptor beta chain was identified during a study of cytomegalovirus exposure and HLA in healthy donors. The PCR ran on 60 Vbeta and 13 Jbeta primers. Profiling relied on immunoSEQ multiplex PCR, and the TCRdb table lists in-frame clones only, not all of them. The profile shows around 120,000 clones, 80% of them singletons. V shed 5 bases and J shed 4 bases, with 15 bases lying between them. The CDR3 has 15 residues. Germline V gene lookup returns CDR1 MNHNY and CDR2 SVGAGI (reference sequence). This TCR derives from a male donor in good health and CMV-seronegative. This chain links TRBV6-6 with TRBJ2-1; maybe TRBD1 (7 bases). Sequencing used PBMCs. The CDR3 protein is CASSVSQGGYNEQFF. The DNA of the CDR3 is TGTGCCAGCAGTGTAAGCCAGGGGGGATACAATGAGCAGTTCTTC.